This T cell receptor beta chain stems from a study of cytomegalovirus exposure and HLA in healthy donors. Trimming took 0 bases from V and 3 from J, leaving 7 bases between them. Per germline, CDR1 SGHRS and CDR2 YFSETQ. This CDR3 is built from 13 residues. Measured with immunoSEQ multiplex PCR; TCRdb has only the in-frame clones, and not every one. The repertoire has about 200,000 clones, around 90% of them found once; the top ten carry about 2.7%. This sequence originates from a woman between 18 and 29 years old in good health and CMV-seronegative. Input material: PBMCs. The genes are TRBV5-1 and TRBJ2-7, with D hard to call. This chain's CDR3 is CASSLGPGYEQYF. Here the CDR3 DNA reads TGCGCCAGCAGCTTGGGACCGGGCTACGAGCAGTACTTC.